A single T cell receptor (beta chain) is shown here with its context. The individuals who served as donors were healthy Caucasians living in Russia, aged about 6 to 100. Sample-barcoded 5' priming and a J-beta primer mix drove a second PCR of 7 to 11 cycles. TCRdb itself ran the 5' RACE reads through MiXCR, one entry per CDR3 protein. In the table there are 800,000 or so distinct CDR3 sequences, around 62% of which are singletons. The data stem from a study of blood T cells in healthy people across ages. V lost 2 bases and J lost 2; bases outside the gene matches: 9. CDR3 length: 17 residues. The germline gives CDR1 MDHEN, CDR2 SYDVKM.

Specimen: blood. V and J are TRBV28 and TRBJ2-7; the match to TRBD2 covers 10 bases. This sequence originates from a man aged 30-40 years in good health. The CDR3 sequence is CASSLTLSGRAPYEQYF. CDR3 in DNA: TGTGCCAGCAGTTTAACCTTGAGCGGGAGGGCCCCCTACGAGCAGTACTTC.